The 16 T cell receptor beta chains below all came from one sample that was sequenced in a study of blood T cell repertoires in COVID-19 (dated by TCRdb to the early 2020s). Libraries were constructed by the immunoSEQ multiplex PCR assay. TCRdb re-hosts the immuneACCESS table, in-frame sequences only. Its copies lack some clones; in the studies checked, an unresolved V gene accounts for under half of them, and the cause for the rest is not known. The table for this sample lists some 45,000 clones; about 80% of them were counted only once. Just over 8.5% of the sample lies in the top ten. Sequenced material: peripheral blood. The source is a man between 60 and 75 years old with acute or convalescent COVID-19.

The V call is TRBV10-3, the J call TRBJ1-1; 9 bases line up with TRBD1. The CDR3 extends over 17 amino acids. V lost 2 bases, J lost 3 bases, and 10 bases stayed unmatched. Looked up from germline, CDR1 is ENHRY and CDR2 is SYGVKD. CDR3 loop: CAISEPGQGKVDTEAFF. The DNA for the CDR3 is TGTGCCATCAGTGAGCCCGGACAGGGGAAGGTCGACACTGAAGCTTTCTTT.

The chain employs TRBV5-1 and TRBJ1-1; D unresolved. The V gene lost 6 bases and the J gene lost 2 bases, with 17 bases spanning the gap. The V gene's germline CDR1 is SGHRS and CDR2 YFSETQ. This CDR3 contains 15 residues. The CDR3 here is CASTSRPNLNTEAFF. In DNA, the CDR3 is TGCGCCAGCACCTCGAGGCCGAACCTTAACACTGAAGCTTTCTTT.

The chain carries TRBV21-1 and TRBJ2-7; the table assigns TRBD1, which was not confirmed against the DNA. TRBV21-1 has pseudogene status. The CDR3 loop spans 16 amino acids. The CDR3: CASSNKTGVVFYEQYF. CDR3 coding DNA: TGTGCCAGCAGCAATAAGACAGGGGTGGTTTTCTACGAGCAGTACTTC.

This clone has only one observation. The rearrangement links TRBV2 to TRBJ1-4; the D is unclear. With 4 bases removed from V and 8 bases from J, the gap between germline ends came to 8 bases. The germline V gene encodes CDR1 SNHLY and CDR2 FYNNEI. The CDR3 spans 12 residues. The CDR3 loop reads CASSGVGEKLFF. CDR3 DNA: TGTGCCAGCAGTGGGGTGGGCGAAAAACTGTTTTTT.

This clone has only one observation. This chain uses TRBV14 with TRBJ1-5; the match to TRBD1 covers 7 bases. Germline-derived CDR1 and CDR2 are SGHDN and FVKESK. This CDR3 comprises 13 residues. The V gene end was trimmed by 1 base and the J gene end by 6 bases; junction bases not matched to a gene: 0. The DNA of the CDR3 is TGTGCCAGCAGCCAAGGGACAGGTCAGCCCCAGCATTTT. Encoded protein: CASSQGTGQPQHF.

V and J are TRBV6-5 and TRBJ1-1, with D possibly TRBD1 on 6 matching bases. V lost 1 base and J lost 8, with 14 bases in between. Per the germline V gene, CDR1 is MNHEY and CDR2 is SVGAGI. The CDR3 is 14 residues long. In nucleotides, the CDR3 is TGTGCCAGCAGTTACTTTGATTCTGGGACAGAAGCTTTCTTT. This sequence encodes CASSYFDSGTEAFF.

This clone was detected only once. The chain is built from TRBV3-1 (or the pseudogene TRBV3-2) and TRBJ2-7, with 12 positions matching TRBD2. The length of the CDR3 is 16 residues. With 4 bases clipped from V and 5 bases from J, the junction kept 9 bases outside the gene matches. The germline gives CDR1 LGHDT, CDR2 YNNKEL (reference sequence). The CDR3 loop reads CASSLKASGGADEQYF. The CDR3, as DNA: TGTGCCAGCAGCCTCAAGGCTAGCGGGGGGGCGGACGAGCAGTACTTC.

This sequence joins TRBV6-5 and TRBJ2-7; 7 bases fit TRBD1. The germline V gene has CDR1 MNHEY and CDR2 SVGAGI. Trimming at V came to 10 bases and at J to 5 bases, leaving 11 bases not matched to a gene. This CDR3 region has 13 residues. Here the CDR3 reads CATLRQGVNEQYF. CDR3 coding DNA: TGTGCCACCTTACGACAGGGAGTAAACGAGCAGTACTTC.

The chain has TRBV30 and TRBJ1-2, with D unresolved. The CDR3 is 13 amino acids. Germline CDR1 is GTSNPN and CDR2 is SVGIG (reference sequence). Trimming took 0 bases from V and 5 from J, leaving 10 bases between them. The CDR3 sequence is CAWSVADSYGYTF. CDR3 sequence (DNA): TGTGCCTGGAGTGTGGCGGATTCTTATGGCTACACCTTC.

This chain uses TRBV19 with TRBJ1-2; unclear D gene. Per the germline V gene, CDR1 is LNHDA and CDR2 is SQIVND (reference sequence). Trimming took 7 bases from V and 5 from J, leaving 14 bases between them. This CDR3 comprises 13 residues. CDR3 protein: CASTPSGGYGYTF. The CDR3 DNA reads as TGTGCCAGTACCCCCTCCGGAGGGTATGGCTACACCTTC.

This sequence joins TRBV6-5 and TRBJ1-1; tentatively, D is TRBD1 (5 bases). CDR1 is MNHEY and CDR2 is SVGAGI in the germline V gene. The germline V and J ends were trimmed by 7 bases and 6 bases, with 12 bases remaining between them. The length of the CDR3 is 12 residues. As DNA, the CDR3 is TGTGCCAGCACACCGGGGGGGGCTGAAGCTTTCTTT. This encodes CASTPGGAEAFF.

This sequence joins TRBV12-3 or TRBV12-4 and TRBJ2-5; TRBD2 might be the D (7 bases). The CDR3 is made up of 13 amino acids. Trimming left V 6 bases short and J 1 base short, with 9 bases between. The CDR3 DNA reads TGTGCCAGCAGACGGGGGGCCCAAGAGACCCAGTACTTC. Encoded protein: CASRRGAQETQYF.

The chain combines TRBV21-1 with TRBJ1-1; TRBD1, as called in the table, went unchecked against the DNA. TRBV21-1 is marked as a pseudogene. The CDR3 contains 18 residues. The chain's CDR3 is CASSRYRAEYPMNTEAFF. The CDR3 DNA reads TGTGCCAGCAGCAGGTACAGGGCAGAGTATCCAATGAACACTGAAGCTTTCTTT.

In DNA, the CDR3 is TGCGCCAGCAGCCAAGATCCTTCAGGGACCCTCCACTTT. It specifies CASSQDPSGTLHF. The chain carries TRBV4-3 and TRBJ1-6; weak D call: TRBD1 (5 bases). Trimming removed 0 bases from V and 14 bases from J, with 11 bases in between. Per germline, CDR1 LGHNA and CDR2 YSLEER. There are 13 residues in the CDR3.

CDR3 loop: CASSYTGGSGANVLTF. DNA for the CDR3: TGCGCCAGCAGCTACACAGGGGGCTCTGGGGCCAACGTCCTGACTTTC. The rearrangement uses TRBV5-1 and TRBJ2-6, with 8 bases lining up with TRBD1. The CDR3 is made up of 16 amino acids. The germline V gene has CDR1 SGHRS and CDR2 YFSETQ. The trim removed 3 bases at V and 0 bases at J, leaving 2 bases unmatched.

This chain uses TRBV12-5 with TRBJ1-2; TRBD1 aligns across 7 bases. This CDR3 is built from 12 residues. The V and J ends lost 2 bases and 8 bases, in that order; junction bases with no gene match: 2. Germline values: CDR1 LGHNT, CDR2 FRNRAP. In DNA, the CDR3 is TGTGCTAGTGGTTTGCAGGACAGGGGCTACACCTTC. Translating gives CASGLQDRGYTF.